This T cell receptor (beta chain) was recorded in a study of blood T cell repertoires in COVID-19. Study-level background: T cells, B-cell-depleted T cells, or PBMCs provided the cDNA or gDNA that served as material.

V trimming: 6 bases; J trimming: 1 base; junction bases outside the gene matches: 7. This CDR3 region has 15 residues. The germline V gene has CDR1 MNHEY and CDR2 SVGAGI. The data were produced by immunoSEQ multiplex PCR, yet TCRdb's version contains in-frame clones alone and is incomplete. The table records approximately 500,000 clones, roughly 85% of them present only once. The specimen sequenced was peripheral blood. The TCR originated in a human donor in a cohort sampled during active COVID-19. This rearrangement joins TRBV6-5 to TRBJ2-3, with 7 bases that match TRBD2. The CDR3 sequence: CASRAGLAGTDTQYF. The DNA for the CDR3 is TGTGCCAGCAGGGCAGGGCTAGCGGGCACAGATACGCAGTATTTT.